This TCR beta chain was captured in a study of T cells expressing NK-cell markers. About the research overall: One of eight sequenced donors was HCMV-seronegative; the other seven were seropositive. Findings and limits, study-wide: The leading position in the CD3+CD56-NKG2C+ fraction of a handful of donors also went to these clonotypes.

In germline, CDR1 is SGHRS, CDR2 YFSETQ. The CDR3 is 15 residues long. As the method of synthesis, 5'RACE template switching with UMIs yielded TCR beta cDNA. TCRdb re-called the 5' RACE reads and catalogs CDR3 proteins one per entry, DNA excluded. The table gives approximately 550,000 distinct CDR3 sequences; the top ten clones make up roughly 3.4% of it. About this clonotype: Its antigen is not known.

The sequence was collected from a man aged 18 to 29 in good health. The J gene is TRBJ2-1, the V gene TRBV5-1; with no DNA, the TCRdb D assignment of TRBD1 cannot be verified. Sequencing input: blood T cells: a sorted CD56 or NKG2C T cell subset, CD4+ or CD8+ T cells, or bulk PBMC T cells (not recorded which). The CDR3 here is CASSSQGGVGNEQFF.